Shown below are 17 T cell receptor beta chains from a single sample sequenced in a study of CD8 T cells in Susac syndrome. RNA in amounts of roughly 0.45 to 1 ug was reverse transcribed with random hexamers. TCRdb itself ran the immunoSEQ multiplex PCR reads through MiXCR, one entry per CDR3 protein. This sample carries more than 100,000 distinct CDR3 sequences, under 96% of them seen once, and the ten largest clones take roughly 0.13%. Source material: CD4+ T cells from PBMCs. These TCRs come from a human donor with Susac syndrome.

Only one count was recorded for this clonotype. V usage is TRBV3-1 and J usage is TRBJ2-2; no clear D. Germline-derived CDR1 and CDR2 are LGHDT and YNNKEL (reference sequence). The V gene lost 2 bases and the J gene lost 8 bases, with 6 bases spanning the gap. This CDR3 spans 12 amino acids. The CDR3: CASSQFSGELFF. The CDR3 DNA reads as TGTGCCAGCAGCCAATTTTCGGGGGAGCTGTTTTTT.

The chain uses TRBV20-1 and TRBJ2-2; 12 bases align to TRBD2. V shed 5 bases, J shed 7 bases, and the junction held 5 bases outside the gene matches. Germline CDR1 and CDR2: DFQATT and SNEGSKA (reference sequence). The length of the CDR3 is 14 residues. The CDR3 protein is CSARLAGVGGELFF. The CDR3 nucleotides are TGCAGTGCTCGACTAGCGGGAGTGGGCGGGGAGCTGTTTTTT.

The rearrangement links TRBV7-9 to TRBJ1-4; D is undetermined. V shed 5 bases and J shed 0 bases, with 16 bases lying between them. Germline assignment: CDR1 SEHNR and CDR2 FQNEAQ (reference sequence). This CDR3 spans 17 amino acids. CDR3 sequence (DNA): TGTGCCAGCAGCCCCCAAGGAAGGACCGCAACTAATGAAAAACTGTTTTTT. It is translated as CASSPQGRTATNEKLFF.

The rearrangement joins TRBV29-1 to TRBJ1-2; 10 bases align to TRBD1. Trimming removed 6 bases from V and 6 bases from J; junction bases left unmatched: 10. CDR3 length: 14 residues. CDR1 is SQVTM and CDR2 is ANQGSEA in the germline V gene. This chain's CDR3 is CSVAKDRGPNGYTF. DNA of the CDR3: TGCAGCGTCGCTAAAGACAGGGGGCCTAATGGCTACACCTTC.

J is TRBJ1-4 and V is TRBV5-6; D is ambiguous. CDR3 length equals 13 residues. Germline loops: CDR1 SGHDT, CDR2 YYEEEE. V was pared by 1 base and J by 7 bases, with 8 bases between. The CDR3 DNA sequence: TGTGCCAGCAGCTTGCGGATGAGTGAAAAACTGTTTTTT. It translates to CASSLRMSEKLFF.

The chain joins TRBV28 to TRBJ1-5, with unresolved D. V was clipped by 5 bases and J by 0 bases, with 5 bases between them. Germline CDR1 MDHEN, CDR2 SYDVKM. CDR3 length: 13 residues. The CDR3 nucleotides are TGTGCCAGCAGTACCCTTAGCAATCAGCCCCAGCATTTT. This translates into CASSTLSNQPQHF.

The chain combines TRBV29-1 with TRBJ1-5; D gene unclear. Germline CDR1 reads SQVTM; CDR2 reads ANQGSEA. V was shortened by 7 bases and J by 0 bases, with 13 bases between the two germline ends. The CDR3 is 14 residues long. CDR3 DNA: TGCAGCGCCATCGACACGGATAGCAATCAGCCCCAGCATTTT. Translation gives CSAIDTDSNQPQHF.

The chain links TRBV10-3 to TRBJ2-3, with unresolved D. V shed 5 bases and J shed 0 bases, with 12 bases lying between them. Germline loops: CDR1 ENHRY, CDR2 SYGVKD. The CDR3 has 15 amino acids. CDR3 protein: CAISLQLTSTDTQYF. Here the CDR3 DNA reads TGTGCCATCAGTTTGCAGCTAACTAGCACAGATACGCAGTATTTT.

The rearrangement joins TRBV3-1 to TRBJ2-5, with D possibly TRBD2 on 6 matching bases. This CDR3 spans 15 amino acids. Looked up from germline, CDR1 is LGHDT and CDR2 is YNNKEL (reference sequence). Trimming left V 3 bases short and J 7 bases short, with 18 bases between. The CDR3: CASSQGGTRAGTQYF. For the CDR3, the DNA is TGTGCCAGCAGCCAGGGCGGAACTAGAGCGGGGACCCAGTACTTC.

The chain couples TRBV6-2 or TRBV6-3 to TRBJ1-1, with D possibly being TRBD1 (6 bases). The ends were cut back, 2 bases at V and 0 bases at J, with 13 bases in the middle. Germline CDR1 is MNHEY and CDR2 is SVGEGT. The CDR3 loop spans 16 amino acids. This CDR3 reads CASSYHQGRLNTEAFF. The CDR3 DNA reads as TGTGCCAGCAGTTACCACCAGGGGCGGCTGAACACTGAAGCTTTCTTT.

This rearrangement joins TRBV5-1 to TRBJ2-7, with TRBD1 identical over 9 bases. The CDR3 runs to 14 residues. Per the germline V gene, CDR1 is SGHRS and CDR2 is YFSETQ. V was clipped by 4 bases and J by 7 bases; unmatched bases: 9. The CDR3: CASSKDRGSWEQYF. For the CDR3, the DNA is TGCGCCAGCAGCAAGGACAGGGGCTCCTGGGAGCAGTACTTC.

V usage is TRBV27 and J usage is TRBJ1-1; possibly TRBD1 for D (5 bases). The length of the CDR3 is 15 residues. Germline CDR1 reads MNHEY; CDR2 reads SMNVEV (reference sequence). V dropped 6 bases and J dropped 6 bases, with 20 bases sitting between them. The CDR3 DNA reads TGTGCCAGCAGCCGCTTAGTAGGAGGGACCGCTGAAGCTTTCTTT. Encoded protein: CASSRLVGGTAEAFF.

The sample holds one count of this clonotype. The J gene is TRBJ1-1, the V gene TRBV5-1; weak D call: TRBD1 (5 bases). Trimming took 4 bases from V and 1 from J, leaving 11 bases between them. CDR1 SGHRS and CDR2 YFSETQ come from the germline V gene. This CDR3 has 14 amino acids. This chain's CDR3 is CASSAVGQNTEAFF. Written as DNA, the CDR3 is TGCGCCAGCAGCGCGGTGGGGCAGAACACTGAAGCTTTCTTT.

The CDR3 reads CASSRRSSGFYEQYF. In DNA, the CDR3 is TGTGCCAGCTCCCGCCGGTCTAGCGGGTTTTACGAGCAGTACTTC. The rearrangement uses TRBV5-6 and TRBJ2-7, with TRBD2 matching over 8 bases. In germline, CDR1 is SGHDT, CDR2 YYEEEE. CDR3 size: 15 residues. The V gene end was trimmed by 7 bases and the J gene end by 4 bases; junction bases not matched to a gene: 13. Filled out from reference TRBV5-6 and TRBJ2-7, the complete variable domain reads DAGVTQSPTHLIKTRGQQVTLRCSPKSGHDTVSWYQQALGQGPQFIFQYYEEEERQRGNFPDRFSGHQFPNYSSELNVNALLLGDSALYLCASSRRSSGFYEQYFGPGTRLTVT.

The chain couples TRBV20-1 to TRBJ2-7; D might be TRBD1 (6 bases). Germline lookup yields CDR1 DFQATT and CDR2 SNEGSKA (reference sequence). The germline V and J ends were trimmed by 5 bases and 3 bases, with 14 bases remaining between them. This CDR3 contains 13 residues. CDR3 sequence (DNA): TGCAGTGCTCCCCGGGCAGGGGACTACGAGCAGTACTTC. This encodes CSAPRAGDYEQYF.

V gene TRBV7-9 combines with J gene TRBJ2-1; D is uncertain. V lost 5 bases and J lost 10, with 18 bases in between. Germline CDR1 and CDR2: SEHNR and FQNEAQ (reference sequence). The CDR3 is made up of 14 amino acids. The CDR3 coding sequence is TGTGCCAGCAGCCCCAAGACTCCGGTTGCAGAGCAGTTCTTC. Its protein is CASSPKTPVAEQFF.

This chain joins TRBV29-1 and TRBJ2-1; 9 positions match TRBD2. This CDR3 region has 14 residues. The germline gives CDR1 SQVTM, CDR2 ANQGSEA. Trimming took 6 bases from V and 7 from J; bases not matched to a gene: 10. The CDR3 DNA reads as TGCAGCGTCTGGGGGGCGGGAGGGGCAAATGAGCAGTTCTTC. This encodes CSVWGAGGANEQFF.